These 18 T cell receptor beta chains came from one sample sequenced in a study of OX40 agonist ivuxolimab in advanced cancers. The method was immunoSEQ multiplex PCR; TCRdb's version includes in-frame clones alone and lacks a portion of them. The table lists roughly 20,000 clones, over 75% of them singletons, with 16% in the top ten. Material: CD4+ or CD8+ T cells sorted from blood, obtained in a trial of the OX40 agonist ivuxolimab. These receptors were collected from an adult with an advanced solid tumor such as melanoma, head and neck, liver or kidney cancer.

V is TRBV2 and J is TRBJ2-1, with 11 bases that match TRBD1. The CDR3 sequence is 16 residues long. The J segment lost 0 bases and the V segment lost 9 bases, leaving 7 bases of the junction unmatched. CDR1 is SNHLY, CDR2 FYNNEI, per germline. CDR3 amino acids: CASPGTGGTSYNEQFF. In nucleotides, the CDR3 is TGTGCCAGTCCCGGGACAGGGGGTACCTCCTACAATGAGCAGTTCTTC.

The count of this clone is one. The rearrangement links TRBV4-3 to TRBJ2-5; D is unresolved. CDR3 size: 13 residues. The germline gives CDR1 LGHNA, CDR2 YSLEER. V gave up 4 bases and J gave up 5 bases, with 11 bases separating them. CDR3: CASSRLVWETQYF. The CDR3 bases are TGCGCCAGCAGCCGCCTCGTATGGGAGACCCAGTACTTC.

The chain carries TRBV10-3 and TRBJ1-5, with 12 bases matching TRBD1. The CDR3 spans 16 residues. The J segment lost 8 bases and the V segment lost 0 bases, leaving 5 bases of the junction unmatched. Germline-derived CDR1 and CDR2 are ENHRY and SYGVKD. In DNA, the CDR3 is TGTGCCATCAGTGAGTCGGGACAGGGGGCGCGGGAGCCCCAGCATTTT. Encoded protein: CAISESGQGAREPQHF.

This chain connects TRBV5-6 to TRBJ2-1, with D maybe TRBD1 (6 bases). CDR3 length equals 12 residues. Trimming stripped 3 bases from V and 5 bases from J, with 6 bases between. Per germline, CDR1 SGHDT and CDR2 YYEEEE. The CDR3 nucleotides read TGTGCCAGCAGCTGGACAGACAATGAGCAGTTCTTC. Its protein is CASSWTDNEQFF.

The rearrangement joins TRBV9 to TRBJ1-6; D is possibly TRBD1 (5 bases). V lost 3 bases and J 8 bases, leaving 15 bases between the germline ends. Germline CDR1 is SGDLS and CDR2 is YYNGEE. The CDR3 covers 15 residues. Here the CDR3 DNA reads TGTGCCAGCAGCGCCCATTCGGGGGGGGATTCACCCCTCCACTTT. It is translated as CASSAHSGGDSPLHF.

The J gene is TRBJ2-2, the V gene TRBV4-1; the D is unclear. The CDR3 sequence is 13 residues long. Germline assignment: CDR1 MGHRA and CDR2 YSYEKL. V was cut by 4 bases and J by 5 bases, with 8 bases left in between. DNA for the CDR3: TGCGCCAGCAGCCCCCCACAGACCGGGGAGCTGTTTTTT. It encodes CASSPPQTGELFF.

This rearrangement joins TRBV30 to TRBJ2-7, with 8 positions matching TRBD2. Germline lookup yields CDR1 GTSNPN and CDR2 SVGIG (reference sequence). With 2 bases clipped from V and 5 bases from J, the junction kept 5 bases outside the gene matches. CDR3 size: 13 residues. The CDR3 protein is CAWSIGGVNEQYF. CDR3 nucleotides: TGTGCCTGGAGTATCGGGGGGGTTAACGAGCAGTACTTC.

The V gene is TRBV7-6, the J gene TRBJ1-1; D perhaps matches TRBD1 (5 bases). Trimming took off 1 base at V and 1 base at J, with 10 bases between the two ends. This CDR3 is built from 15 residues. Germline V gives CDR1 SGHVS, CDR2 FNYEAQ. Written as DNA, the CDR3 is TGTGCCAGCAGCTTAGGGGGGTTAGAGAACACTGAAGCTTTCTTT. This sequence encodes CASSLGGLENTEAFF.

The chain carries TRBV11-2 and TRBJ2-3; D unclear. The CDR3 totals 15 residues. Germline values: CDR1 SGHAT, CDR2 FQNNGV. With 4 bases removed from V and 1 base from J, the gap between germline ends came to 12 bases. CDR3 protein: CASSWRLAGTDTQYF. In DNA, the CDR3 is TGTGCCAGCAGCTGGAGACTGGCAGGCACAGATACGCAGTATTTT.

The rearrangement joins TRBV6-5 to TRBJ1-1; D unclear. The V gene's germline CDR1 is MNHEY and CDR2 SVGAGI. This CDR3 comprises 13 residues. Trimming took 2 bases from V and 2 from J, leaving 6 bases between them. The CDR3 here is CASSYGINTEAFF. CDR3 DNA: TGTGCCAGCAGTTACGGAATAAACACTGAAGCTTTCTTT.

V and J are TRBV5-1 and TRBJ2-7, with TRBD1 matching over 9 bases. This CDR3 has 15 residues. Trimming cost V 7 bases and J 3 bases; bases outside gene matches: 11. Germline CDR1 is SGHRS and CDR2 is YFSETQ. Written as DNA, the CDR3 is TGCGCCAGCTCCTCCGCGGGGACAGGGATCTACGAGCAGTACTTC. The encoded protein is CASSSAGTGIYEQYF.

DNA for the CDR3: TGCGCCAGCAGCTTATGGGGGCAGGGTGAAAAACTGTTTTTT. Translation gives CASSLWGQGEKLFF. V usage is TRBV5-1 and J usage is TRBJ1-4, with D possibly TRBD1 on 6 matching bases. V was trimmed by 2 bases and J by 7 bases, leaving 12 bases between them. The CDR3 length is 14 residues. CDR1 SGHRS and CDR2 YFSETQ come from the germline V gene.

CDR3 in DNA: TGTGCCAGCAGCCAATCACATGGCTCCTATAATTCACCCCTCCACTTT. It codes for CASSQSHGSYNSPLHF. The chain carries TRBV16 and TRBJ1-6; D remains ambiguous. The V end was cut by 0 bases, the J end by 0 bases, with 6 bases between. CDR1 is KGHSY and CDR2 is FQNENV in the germline V gene. The CDR3 runs to 16 residues. Looking up the rest from reference TRBV16 and TRBJ1-6 gives the full variable domain: GEEVAQTPKHLVRGEGQKAKLYCAPIKGHSYVFWYQQVLKNEFKFLISFQNENVFDETGMPKERFSAKCLPNSPCSLEIQATKLEDSAVYFCASSQSHGSYNSPLHFGNGTRLTVT.

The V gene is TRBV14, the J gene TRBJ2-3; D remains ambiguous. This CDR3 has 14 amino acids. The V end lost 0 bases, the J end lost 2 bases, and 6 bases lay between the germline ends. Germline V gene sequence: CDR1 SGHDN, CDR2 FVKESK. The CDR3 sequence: CASSQEYVTDTQYF. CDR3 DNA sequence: TGTGCCAGCAGCCAAGAGTACGTCACAGATACGCAGTATTTT. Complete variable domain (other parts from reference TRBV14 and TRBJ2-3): EAGVTQFPSHSVIEKGQTVTLRCDPISGHDNLYWYRRVMGKEIKFLLHFVKESKQDESGMPNNRFLAERTGGTYSTLKVQPAELEDSGVYFCASSQEYVTDTQYFGPGTRLTVL.

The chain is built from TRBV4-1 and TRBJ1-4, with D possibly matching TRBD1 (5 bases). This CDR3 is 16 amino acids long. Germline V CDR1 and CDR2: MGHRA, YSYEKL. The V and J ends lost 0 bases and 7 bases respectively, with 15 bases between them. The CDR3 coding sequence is TGCGCCAGCAGCCAAGACGTAGGGCAGGGTAGTGAAAAACTGTTTTTT. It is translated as CASSQDVGQGSEKLFF.

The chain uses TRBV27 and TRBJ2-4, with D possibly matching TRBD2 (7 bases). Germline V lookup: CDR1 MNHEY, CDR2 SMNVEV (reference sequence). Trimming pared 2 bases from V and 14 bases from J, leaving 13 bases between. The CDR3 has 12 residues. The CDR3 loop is CASSLLGGPKYF. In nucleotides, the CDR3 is TGTGCCAGCAGTTTACTGGGGGGGCCGAAGTACTTC.

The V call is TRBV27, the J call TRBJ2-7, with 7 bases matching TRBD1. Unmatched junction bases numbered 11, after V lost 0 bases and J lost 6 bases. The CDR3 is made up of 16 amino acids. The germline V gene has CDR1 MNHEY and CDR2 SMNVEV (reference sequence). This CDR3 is CASSLSQRQGSTEQYF. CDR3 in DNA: TGTGCCAGCAGTTTATCGCAAAGACAGGGATCGACCGAGCAGTACTTC.

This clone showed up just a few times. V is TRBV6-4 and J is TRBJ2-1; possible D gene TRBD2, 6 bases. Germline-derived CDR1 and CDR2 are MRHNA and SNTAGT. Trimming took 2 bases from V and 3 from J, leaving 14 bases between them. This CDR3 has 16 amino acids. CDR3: CASSDGSGEGYNEQFF. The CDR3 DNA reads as TGTGCCAGCAGTGACGGGTCGGGGGAAGGCTACAATGAGCAGTTCTTC.